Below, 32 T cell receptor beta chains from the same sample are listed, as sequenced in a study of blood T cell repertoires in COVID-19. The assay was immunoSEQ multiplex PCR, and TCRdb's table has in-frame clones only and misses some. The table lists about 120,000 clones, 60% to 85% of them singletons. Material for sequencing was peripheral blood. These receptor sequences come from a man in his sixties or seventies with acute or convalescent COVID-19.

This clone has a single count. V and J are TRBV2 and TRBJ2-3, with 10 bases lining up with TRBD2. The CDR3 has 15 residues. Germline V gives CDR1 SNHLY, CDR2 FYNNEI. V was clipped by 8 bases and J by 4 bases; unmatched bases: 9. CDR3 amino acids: CASRQDSGGPDTQYF. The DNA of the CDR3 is TGTGCCAGCCGTCAGGATAGCGGGGGGCCAGATACGCAGTATTTT.

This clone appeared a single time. CDR3 nucleotides: TGTGCCACCAGCGGGCCCTTATCGGGGGATAGAGGGGCCAACGTCCTGACTTTC. Amino acid sequence: CATSGPLSGDRGANVLTF. The chain is built from TRBV24-1 and TRBJ2-6; TRBD2 might be the D (6 bases). The V end lost 7 bases, the J end lost 4 bases, and 22 bases lay between the germline ends. Germline V gene sequence: CDR1 KGHDR, CDR2 SFDVKD. The CDR3 loop spans 18 amino acids.

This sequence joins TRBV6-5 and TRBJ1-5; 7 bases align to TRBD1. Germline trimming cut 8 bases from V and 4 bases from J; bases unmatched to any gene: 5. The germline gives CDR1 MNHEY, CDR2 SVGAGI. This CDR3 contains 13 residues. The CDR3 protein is CASVDRVNQPQHF. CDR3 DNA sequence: TGTGCCAGCGTTGACAGGGTAAATCAGCCCCAGCATTTT.

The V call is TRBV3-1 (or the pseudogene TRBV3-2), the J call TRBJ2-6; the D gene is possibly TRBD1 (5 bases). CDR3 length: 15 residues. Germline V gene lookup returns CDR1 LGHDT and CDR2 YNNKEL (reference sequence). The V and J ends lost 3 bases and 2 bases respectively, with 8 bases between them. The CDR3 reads CASSQPGTGANVLTF. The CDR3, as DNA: TGTGCCAGCAGCCAGCCAGGGACTGGGGCCAACGTCCTGACTTTC.

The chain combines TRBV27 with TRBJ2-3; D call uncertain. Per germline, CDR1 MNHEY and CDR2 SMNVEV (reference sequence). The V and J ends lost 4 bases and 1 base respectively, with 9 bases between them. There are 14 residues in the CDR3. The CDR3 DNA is TGTGCCAGCAGTTCTGTCGGAGGCACAGATACGCAGTATTTT. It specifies CASSSVGGTDTQYF.

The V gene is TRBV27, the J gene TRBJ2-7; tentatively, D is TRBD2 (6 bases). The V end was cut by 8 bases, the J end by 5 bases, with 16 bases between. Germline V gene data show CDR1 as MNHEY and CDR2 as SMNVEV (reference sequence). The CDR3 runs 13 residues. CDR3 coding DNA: TGTGCCAGCTCCTCCCTCGGAGGGGACGAGCAGTACTTC. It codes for CASSSLGGDEQYF.

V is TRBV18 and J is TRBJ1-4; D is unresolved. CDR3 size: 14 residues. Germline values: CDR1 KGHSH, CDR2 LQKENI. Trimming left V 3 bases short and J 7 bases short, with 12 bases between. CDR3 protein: CASSPEQQSEKLFF. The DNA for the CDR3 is TGTGCCAGCTCACCGGAGCAGCAGAGTGAAAAACTGTTTTTT.

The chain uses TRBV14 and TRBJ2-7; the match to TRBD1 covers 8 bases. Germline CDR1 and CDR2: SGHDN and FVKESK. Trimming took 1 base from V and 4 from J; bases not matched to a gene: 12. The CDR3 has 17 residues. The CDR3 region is CASSQAYWEQGEYEQYF. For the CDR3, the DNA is TGTGCCAGCAGCCAAGCCTATTGGGAACAGGGGGAATACGAGCAGTACTTC.

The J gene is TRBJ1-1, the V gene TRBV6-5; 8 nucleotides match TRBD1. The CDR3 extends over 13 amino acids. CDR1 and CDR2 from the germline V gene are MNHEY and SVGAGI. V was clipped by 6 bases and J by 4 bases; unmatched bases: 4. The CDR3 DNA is TGTGCCAGCAGGCAGGGGGCGGGCACTGAAGCTTTCTTT. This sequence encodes CASRQGAGTEAFF.

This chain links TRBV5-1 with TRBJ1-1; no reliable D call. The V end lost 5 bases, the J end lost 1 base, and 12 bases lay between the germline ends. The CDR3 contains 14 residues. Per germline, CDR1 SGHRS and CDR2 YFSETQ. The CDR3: CASSSQSGNTEAFF. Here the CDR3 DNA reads TGCGCCAGCAGTAGCCAAAGCGGGAACACTGAAGCTTTCTTT.

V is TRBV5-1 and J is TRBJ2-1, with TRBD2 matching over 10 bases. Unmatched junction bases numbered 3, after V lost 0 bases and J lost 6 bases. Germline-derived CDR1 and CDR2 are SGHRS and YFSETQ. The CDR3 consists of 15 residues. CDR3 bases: TGCGCCAGCAGCTTGGCAGCGGGAGGGAGCAATGAGCAGTTCTTC. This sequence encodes CASSLAAGGSNEQFF.

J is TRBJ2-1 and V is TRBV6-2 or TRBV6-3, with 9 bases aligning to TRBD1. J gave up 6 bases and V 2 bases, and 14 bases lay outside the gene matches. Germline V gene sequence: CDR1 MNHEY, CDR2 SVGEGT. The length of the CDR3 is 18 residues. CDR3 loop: CASSYTPLRDRVTNEQFF. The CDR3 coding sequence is TGTGCCAGCAGTTACACGCCCCTCCGGGACAGGGTCACCAATGAGCAGTTCTTC.

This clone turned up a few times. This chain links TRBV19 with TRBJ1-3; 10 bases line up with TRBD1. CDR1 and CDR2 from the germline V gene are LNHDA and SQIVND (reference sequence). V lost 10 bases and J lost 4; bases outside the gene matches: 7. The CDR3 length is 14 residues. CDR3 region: CATGDRGFGNTIYF. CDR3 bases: TGTGCCACTGGGGACAGGGGCTTCGGAAACACCATATATTTT.

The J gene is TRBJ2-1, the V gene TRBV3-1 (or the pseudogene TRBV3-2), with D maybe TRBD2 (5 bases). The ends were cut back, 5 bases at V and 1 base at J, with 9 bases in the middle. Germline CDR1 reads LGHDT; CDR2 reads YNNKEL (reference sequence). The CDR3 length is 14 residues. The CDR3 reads CASSTPGSYNEQFF. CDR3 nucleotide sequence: TGTGCCAGCAGCACTCCGGGGTCCTACAATGAGCAGTTCTTC.

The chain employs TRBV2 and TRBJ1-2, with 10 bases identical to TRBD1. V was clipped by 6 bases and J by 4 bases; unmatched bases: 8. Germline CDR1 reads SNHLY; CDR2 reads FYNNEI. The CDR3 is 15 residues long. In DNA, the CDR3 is TGTGCCAGCAGCTCCGGGACAGGGGTCGTCTATGGCTACACCTTC. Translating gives CASSSGTGVVYGYTF.

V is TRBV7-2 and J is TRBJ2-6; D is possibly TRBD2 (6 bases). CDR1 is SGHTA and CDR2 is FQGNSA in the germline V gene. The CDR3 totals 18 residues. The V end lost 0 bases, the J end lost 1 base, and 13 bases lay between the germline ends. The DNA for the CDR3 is TGTGCCAGCAGCTTAGCGGGCCCCGGGACTTCTGGGGCCAACGTCCTGACTTTC. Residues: CASSLAGPGTSGANVLTF.

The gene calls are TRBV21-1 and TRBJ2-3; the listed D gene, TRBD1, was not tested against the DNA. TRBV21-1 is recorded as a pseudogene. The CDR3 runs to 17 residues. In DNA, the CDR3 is TGTGCCAGCAGCTATACCCCCTGGAGGACAGGGACAGATACGCAGTATTTT. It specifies CASSYTPWRTGTDTQYF.

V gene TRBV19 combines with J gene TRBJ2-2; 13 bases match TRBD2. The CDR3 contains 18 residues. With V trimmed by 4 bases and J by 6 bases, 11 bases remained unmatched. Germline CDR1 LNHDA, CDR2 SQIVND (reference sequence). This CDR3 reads CASSTRGLAGDGAGELFF. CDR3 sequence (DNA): TGTGCCAGTAGTACCCGAGGACTAGCGGGAGATGGGGCCGGGGAGCTGTTTTTT.

The chain's CDR3 is CSTLHRGRIHTQYF. CDR3 in DNA: TGCAGCACTCTACACAGGGGGCGCATTCATACGCAGTATTTT. The chain uses TRBV29-1 and TRBJ2-3; TRBD1 matches at 9 bases. CDR1 and CDR2 from the germline V gene are SQVTM and ANQGSEA. V trimming: 8 bases; J trimming: 7 bases; junction bases outside the gene matches: 13. This CDR3 has 14 residues.

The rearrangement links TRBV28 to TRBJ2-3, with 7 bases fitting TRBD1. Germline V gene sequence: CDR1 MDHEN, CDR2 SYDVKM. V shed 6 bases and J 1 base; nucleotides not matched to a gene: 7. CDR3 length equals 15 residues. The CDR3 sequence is CASSKTGRGTDTQYF. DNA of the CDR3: TGTGCCAGCAGCAAGACAGGGCGAGGCACAGATACGCAGTATTTT.

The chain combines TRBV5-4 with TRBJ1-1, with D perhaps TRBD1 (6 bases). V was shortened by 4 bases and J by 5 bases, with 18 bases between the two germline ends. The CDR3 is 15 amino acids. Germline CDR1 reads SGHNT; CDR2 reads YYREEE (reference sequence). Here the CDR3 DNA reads TGTGCCAGCAGCAAGGGACAAGACCGTAATACTGAAGCTTTCTTT. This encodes CASSKGQDRNTEAFF. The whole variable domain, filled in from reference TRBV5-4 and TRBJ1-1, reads ETGVTQSPTHLIKTRGQQVTLRCSSQSGHNTVSWYQQALGQGPQFIFQYYREEENGRGNFPPRFSGLQFPNYSSELNVNALELDDSALYLCASSKGQDRNTEAFFGQGTRLTVV.

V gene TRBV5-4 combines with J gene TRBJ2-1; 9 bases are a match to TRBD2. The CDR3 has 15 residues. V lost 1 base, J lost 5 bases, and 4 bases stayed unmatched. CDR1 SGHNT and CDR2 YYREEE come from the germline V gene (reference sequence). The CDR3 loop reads CASSLLLAGNNEQFF. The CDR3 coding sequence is TGTGCCAGCAGCTTGTTACTAGCGGGCAACAATGAGCAGTTCTTC.

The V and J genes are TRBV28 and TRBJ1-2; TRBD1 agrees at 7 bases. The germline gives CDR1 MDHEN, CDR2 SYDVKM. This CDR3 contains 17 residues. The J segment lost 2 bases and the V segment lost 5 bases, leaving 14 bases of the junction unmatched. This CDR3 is CASSPPISGTANYGYTF. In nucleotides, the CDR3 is TGTGCCAGCAGTCCGCCAATCTCCGGGACAGCAAACTATGGCTACACCTTC.

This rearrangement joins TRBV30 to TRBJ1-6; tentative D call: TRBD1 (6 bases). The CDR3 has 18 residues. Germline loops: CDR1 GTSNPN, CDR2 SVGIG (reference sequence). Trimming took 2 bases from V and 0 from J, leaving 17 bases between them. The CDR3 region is CAWSTRDTTSSYNSPLHF. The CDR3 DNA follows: TGTGCCTGGAGTACTCGGGACACGACGAGCTCCTATAATTCACCCCTCCACTTT.

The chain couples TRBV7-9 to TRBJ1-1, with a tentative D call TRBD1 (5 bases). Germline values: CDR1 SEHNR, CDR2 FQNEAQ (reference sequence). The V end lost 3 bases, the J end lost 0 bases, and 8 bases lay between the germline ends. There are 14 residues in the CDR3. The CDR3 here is CASSFQGLNTEAFF. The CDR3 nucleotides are TGTGCCAGCAGCTTCCAGGGCTTGAACACTGAAGCTTTCTTT.

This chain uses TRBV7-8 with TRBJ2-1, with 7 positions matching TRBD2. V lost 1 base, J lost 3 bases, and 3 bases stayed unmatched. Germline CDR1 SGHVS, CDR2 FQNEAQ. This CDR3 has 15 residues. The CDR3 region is CASSLGGTNYNEQFF. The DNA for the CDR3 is TGTGCCAGCAGCTTAGGAGGGACTAACTACAATGAGCAGTTCTTC. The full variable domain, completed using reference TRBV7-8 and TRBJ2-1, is GAGVSQSPRYKVAKRGQDVALRCDPISGHVSLFWYQQALGQGPEFLTYFQNEAQLDKSGLPSDRFFAERPEGSVSTLKIQRTQQEDSAVYLCASSLGGTNYNEQFFGPGTRLTVL.

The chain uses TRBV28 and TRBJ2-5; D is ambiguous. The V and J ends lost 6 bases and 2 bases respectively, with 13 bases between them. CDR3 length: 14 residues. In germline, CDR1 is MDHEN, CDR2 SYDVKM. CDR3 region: CASSPWAQQETQYF. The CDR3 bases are TGTGCCAGCAGCCCCTGGGCGCAACAAGAGACCCAGTACTTC. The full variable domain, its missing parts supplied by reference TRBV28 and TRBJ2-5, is DVKVTQSSRYLVKRTGEKVFLECVQDMDHENMFWYRQDPGLGLRLIYFSYDVKMKEKGDIPEGYSVSREKKERFSLILESASTNQTSMYLCASSPWAQQETQYFGPGTRLLVL.

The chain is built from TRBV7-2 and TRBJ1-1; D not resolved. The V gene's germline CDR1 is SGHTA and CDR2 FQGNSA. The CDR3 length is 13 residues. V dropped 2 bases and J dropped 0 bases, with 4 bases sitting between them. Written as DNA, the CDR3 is TGTGCCAGCAGCTTATACATGAACACTGAAGCTTTCTTT. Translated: CASSLYMNTEAFF.

CDR3 sequence: CASSFSHSGETQYF. The CDR3 DNA is TGCGCCAGCAGCTTCAGTCACAGTGGGGAGACCCAGTACTTC. This chain uses TRBV5-1 with TRBJ2-5; D ambiguous. Deletions cut 2 bases from V and 5 bases from J, with 13 bases between. The CDR3 is made up of 14 amino acids. Per the germline V gene, CDR1 is SGHRS and CDR2 is YFSETQ. The variable domain in full, with the rest retrieved from reference TRBV5-1 and TRBJ2-5, is KAGVTQTPRYLIKTRGQQVTLSCSPISGHRSVSWYQQTPGQGLQFLFEYFSETQRNKGNFPGRFSGRQFSNSRSEMNVSTLELGDSALYLCASSFSHSGETQYFGPGTRLLVL.

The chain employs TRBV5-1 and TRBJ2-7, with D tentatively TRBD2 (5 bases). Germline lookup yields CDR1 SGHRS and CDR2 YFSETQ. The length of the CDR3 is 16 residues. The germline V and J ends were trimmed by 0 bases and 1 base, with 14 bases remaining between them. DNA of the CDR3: TGCGCCAGCAGCTTGGCCAGCGGTGGAGCGTCCTACGAGCAGTACTTC. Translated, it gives CASSLASGGASYEQYF.

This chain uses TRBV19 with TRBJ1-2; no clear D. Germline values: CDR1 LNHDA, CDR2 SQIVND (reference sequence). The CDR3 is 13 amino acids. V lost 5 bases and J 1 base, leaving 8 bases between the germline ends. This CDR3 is CASSAEINYGYTF. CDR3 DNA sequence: TGTGCCAGTAGTGCTGAGATTAACTATGGCTACACCTTC.

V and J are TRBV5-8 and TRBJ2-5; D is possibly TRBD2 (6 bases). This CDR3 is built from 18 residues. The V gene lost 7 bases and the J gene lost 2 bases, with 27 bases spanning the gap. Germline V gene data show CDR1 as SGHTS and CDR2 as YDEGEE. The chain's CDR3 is CASPVGLARESEQETQYF. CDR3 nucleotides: TGTGCCAGCCCGGTCGGCCTAGCGCGGGAATCGGAGCAAGAGACCCAGTACTTC.